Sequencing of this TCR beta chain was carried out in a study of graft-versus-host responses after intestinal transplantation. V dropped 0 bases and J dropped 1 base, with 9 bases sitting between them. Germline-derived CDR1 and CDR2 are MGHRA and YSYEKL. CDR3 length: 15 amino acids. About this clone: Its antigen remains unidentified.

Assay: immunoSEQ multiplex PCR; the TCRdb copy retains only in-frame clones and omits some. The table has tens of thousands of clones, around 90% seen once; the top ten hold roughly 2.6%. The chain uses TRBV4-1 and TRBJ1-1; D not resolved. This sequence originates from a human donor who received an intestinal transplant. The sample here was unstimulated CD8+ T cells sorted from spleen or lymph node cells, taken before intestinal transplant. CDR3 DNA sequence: TGCGCCAGCAGCCAAGATCCGAACTGGAACACTGAAGCTTTCTTT. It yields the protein CASSQDPNWNTEAFF.